This T cell receptor beta chain was sequenced in a study of blood T cell repertoires in COVID-19. The CDR3 length is 12 residues. J was trimmed by 4 bases and V by 7 bases; bases with no gene match: 3. Germline V gives CDR1 ENHRY, CDR2 SYGVKD. This table comes from immunoSEQ multiplex PCR, and its TCRdb copy is limited to in-frame clones, with some not included. The profile shows some 48,000 clones, roughly nine tenths of them singletons. The rearrangement uses TRBV10-3 and TRBJ2-5; 7 nucleotides align to TRBD2. The clonotype originates from an elderly woman in a cohort sampled during active or convalescent COVID-19. Sequencing used peripheral blood. The CDR3 protein is CAITPGGETQYF. The CDR3 coding sequence is TGTGCCATCACCCCGGGAGGAGAGACCCAGTACTTC.